The next 17 T cell receptor beta chains were all read from a single sample in a study of OX40 agonist ivuxolimab in advanced cancers. TCRdb's copy holds only in-frame clones and misses some; the assay was immunoSEQ multiplex PCR. The data contain 43,000 or so clones, over 60% of them singletons. The input for sequencing was CD4+ or CD8+ T cells sorted from blood, taken in a trial of the OX40 agonist ivuxolimab. The receptors derive from an adult with an advanced solid tumor such as melanoma, head and neck, liver or kidney cancer.

The rearrangement uses TRBV9 and TRBJ2-7, with TRBD2 identical over 7 bases. There are 15 residues in the CDR3. The junction had 11 bases not matched to a gene; V was cut back by 4 bases and J by 4 bases. Germline values: CDR1 SGDLS, CDR2 YYNGEE. CDR3 residues: CASSPSGTNIYEQYF. In DNA, the CDR3 is TGTGCCAGCAGCCCCTCAGGGACTAATATTTACGAGCAGTACTTC.

The V gene is TRBV7-9, the J gene TRBJ1-4; no firm D call. The germline V and J ends were trimmed by 4 bases and 8 bases, with 14 bases remaining between them. CDR3 length: 14 residues. The germline V gene encodes CDR1 SEHNR and CDR2 FQNEAQ (reference sequence). Here the CDR3 DNA reads TGTGCCAGCAGCTCGGACGGCGGAGGGGAAAAACTGTTTTTT. This translates into CASSSDGGGEKLFF.

The chain is built from TRBV6-5 and TRBJ2-1; 11 bases are shared with TRBD2. The CDR3 is 14 amino acids. Looked up from germline, CDR1 is MNHEY and CDR2 is SVGAGI. Trimming took 6 bases from V and 2 from J; bases not matched to a gene: 0. The CDR3 DNA reads as TGTGCCAGCAGGGGACTAGCGGCCTACAATGAGCAGTTCTTC. Encoded protein: CASRGLAAYNEQFF.

In this sample, this clone turned up a few times. Other DNA sequences of this sample code for an identical CDR3. The CDR3 DNA follows: TGCGCCAGCAGCTTAGGACCGCCTTCCTACGAGCAGTACTTC. Translation gives CASSLGPPSYEQYF. The chain carries TRBV5-1 and TRBJ2-7; D call uncertain. CDR3 length: 14 amino acids. V was clipped by 2 bases and J by 1 base, with 10 bases between them. CDR1 is SGHRS and CDR2 is YFSETQ in the germline V gene.

V gene TRBV28 combines with J gene TRBJ2-3, with unresolved D. Germline CDR1 reads MDHEN; CDR2 reads SYDVKM. V lost 6 bases to trimming and J lost 4 bases, with 17 bases between them. The CDR3 length is 15 residues. The CDR3 region has the DNA TGTGCCAGCAGCTCCCCCGGCCTTCCCCCAGATACGCAGTATTTT. Its protein product is CASSSPGLPPDTQYF.

V usage is TRBV10-1 and J usage is TRBJ2-2, with a tentative D call TRBD1 (6 bases). Trimming took off 6 bases at V and 0 bases at J, with 8 bases between the two ends. The germline V gene encodes CDR1 WNHNN and CDR2 SYGVQD (reference sequence). The CDR3 is made up of 14 amino acids. The CDR3 sequence: CASSGQSNTGELFF. The CDR3 nucleotides are TGCGCCAGCAGCGGACAGTCGAACACCGGGGAGCTGTTTTTT.

This rearrangement joins TRBV11-2 to TRBJ2-7; unclear D gene. From germline, CDR1 is SGHAT and CDR2 FQNNGV. Trimming left V 3 bases short and J 2 bases short, with 8 bases between. The CDR3 runs to 13 residues. CDR3 in DNA: TGTGCCAGCAGCTTCCCAGGCGCCTACGAGCAGTACTTC. Protein: CASSFPGAYEQYF.

The sample holds one count of this clone. The genes are TRBV19 and TRBJ1-4, with 7 bases identical to TRBD1. V lost 8 bases to trimming and J lost 0 bases; unmatched junction nucleotides: 3. This CDR3 spans 14 amino acids. Per germline, CDR1 LNHDA and CDR2 SQIVND (reference sequence). The DNA for the CDR3 is TGTGCCAGTCTGGGGACAGCAACTAATGAAAAACTGTTTTTT. As protein: CASLGTATNEKLFF.

The rearrangement uses TRBV9 and TRBJ1-5; D unclear. CDR3 length: 15 amino acids. Germline CDR1 is SGDLS and CDR2 is YYNGEE. With 3 bases removed from V and 3 bases from J, the gap between germline ends came to 13 bases. CDR3 loop: CASSAQPDINQPQHF. Here the CDR3 DNA reads TGTGCCAGCAGCGCTCAACCTGATATCAATCAGCCCCAGCATTTT. Full variable domain (outside the CDR3, taken from reference TRBV9 and TRBJ1-5): DSGVTQTPKHLITATGQRVTLRCSPRSGDLSVYWYQQSLDQGLQFLIQYYNGEERAKGNILERFSAQQFPDLHSELNLSSLELGDSALYFCASSAQPDINQPQHFGDGTRLSIL.

The CDR3 coding sequence is TGTGCCAGCAGGAGAACAGGGATGGCTAATGAAAAACTGTTTTTT. Translated: CASRRTGMANEKLFF. J is TRBJ1-4 and V is TRBV6-5; the D gene is possibly TRBD1 (6 bases). This CDR3 is 15 amino acids long. V lost 6 bases and J 3 bases, leaving 14 bases between the germline ends. Germline V gives CDR1 MNHEY, CDR2 SVGAGI.

The rearrangement joins TRBV7-2 to TRBJ2-3, with D tentatively TRBD1 (6 bases). Germline lookup yields CDR1 SGHTA and CDR2 FQGNSA. The CDR3 has 14 residues. V lost 2 bases and J lost 2, with 8 bases in between. The DNA of the CDR3 is TGTGCCAGCAGCTTAAGGGACAACACAGATACGCAGTATTTT. Its protein product is CASSLRDNTDTQYF.

The CDR3 loop is CASSIGALSYEQYF. The CDR3 nucleotides read TGTGCCAGTAGTATTGGCGCCCTCTCCTACGAGCAGTACTTC. V usage is TRBV19 and J usage is TRBJ2-7, with D uncertain. Trimming took off 3 bases at V and 0 bases at J, with 9 bases between the two ends. In germline, CDR1 is LNHDA, CDR2 SQIVND (reference sequence). This CDR3 is built from 14 residues. Looking up the rest from reference TRBV19 and TRBJ2-7 gives the full variable domain: DGGITQSPKYLFRKEGQNVTLSCEQNLNHDAMYWYRQDPGQGLRLIYYSQIVNDFQKGDIAEGYSVSREKKESFPLTVTSAQKNPTAFYLCASSIGALSYEQYFGPGTRLTVT.

The chain joins TRBV21-1 to TRBJ2-7. TRBV21-1 is deemed a pseudogene. This CDR3 comprises 16 residues. CDR3 residues: CASSPSAGTLSYEQYF. DNA of the CDR3: TGTGCCAGCAGCCCCTCGGCAGGGACCCTCTCCTACGAGCAGTACTTC.

This chain joins TRBV5-1 and TRBJ2-5; possibly TRBD2 for D (6 bases). Trimming removed 1 base at V and 4 bases at J, with 11 bases between. Germline CDR1 SGHRS, CDR2 YFSETQ. The CDR3 length is 14 residues. The CDR3 region is CASSLHLGGETQYF. CDR3 nucleotide sequence: TGCGCCAGCAGCTTGCACCTGGGGGGAGAGACCCAGTACTTC. Looking up the rest from reference TRBV5-1 and TRBJ2-5 gives the full variable domain: KAGVTQTPRYLIKTRGQQVTLSCSPISGHRSVSWYQQTPGQGLQFLFEYFSETQRNKGNFPGRFSGRQFSNSRSEMNVSTLELGDSALYLCASSLHLGGETQYFGPGTRLLVL.

The CDR3 is CASSLLGRHSYNEQFF. DNA of the CDR3: TGTGCCAGCAGCTTATTGGGGCGGCATTCATACAATGAGCAGTTCTTC. J is TRBJ2-1 and V is TRBV7-2; tentatively, D is TRBD1 (5 bases). This CDR3 contains 16 residues. Deletions cut 2 bases from V and 4 bases from J, with 15 bases between. Germline lookup yields CDR1 SGHTA and CDR2 FQGNSA.

This clone was recorded a few times. The rearrangement links TRBV27 to TRBJ2-7, with 12 bases aligning to TRBD2. The V gene end was trimmed by 7 bases and the J gene end by 0 bases; junction bases not matched to a gene: 16. The CDR3 extends over 19 amino acids. CDR1 MNHEY and CDR2 SMNVEV come from the germline V gene (reference sequence). The CDR3 here is CASKTLIGTSGSSSYEQYF. As DNA, the CDR3 is TGTGCCAGCAAGACTTTGATCGGGACTAGCGGGTCCAGCTCCTACGAGCAGTACTTC.

This chain connects TRBV5-1 to TRBJ1-2; D is perhaps TRBD1 (5 bases). Trimming left V 4 bases short and J 7 bases short, with 11 bases between. Germline CDR1 reads SGHRS; CDR2 reads YFSETQ. The CDR3 extends over 12 amino acids. The CDR3: CASSQNQGGYTF. CDR3 DNA sequence: TGCGCCAGCAGCCAGAACCAGGGTGGCTACACCTTC.